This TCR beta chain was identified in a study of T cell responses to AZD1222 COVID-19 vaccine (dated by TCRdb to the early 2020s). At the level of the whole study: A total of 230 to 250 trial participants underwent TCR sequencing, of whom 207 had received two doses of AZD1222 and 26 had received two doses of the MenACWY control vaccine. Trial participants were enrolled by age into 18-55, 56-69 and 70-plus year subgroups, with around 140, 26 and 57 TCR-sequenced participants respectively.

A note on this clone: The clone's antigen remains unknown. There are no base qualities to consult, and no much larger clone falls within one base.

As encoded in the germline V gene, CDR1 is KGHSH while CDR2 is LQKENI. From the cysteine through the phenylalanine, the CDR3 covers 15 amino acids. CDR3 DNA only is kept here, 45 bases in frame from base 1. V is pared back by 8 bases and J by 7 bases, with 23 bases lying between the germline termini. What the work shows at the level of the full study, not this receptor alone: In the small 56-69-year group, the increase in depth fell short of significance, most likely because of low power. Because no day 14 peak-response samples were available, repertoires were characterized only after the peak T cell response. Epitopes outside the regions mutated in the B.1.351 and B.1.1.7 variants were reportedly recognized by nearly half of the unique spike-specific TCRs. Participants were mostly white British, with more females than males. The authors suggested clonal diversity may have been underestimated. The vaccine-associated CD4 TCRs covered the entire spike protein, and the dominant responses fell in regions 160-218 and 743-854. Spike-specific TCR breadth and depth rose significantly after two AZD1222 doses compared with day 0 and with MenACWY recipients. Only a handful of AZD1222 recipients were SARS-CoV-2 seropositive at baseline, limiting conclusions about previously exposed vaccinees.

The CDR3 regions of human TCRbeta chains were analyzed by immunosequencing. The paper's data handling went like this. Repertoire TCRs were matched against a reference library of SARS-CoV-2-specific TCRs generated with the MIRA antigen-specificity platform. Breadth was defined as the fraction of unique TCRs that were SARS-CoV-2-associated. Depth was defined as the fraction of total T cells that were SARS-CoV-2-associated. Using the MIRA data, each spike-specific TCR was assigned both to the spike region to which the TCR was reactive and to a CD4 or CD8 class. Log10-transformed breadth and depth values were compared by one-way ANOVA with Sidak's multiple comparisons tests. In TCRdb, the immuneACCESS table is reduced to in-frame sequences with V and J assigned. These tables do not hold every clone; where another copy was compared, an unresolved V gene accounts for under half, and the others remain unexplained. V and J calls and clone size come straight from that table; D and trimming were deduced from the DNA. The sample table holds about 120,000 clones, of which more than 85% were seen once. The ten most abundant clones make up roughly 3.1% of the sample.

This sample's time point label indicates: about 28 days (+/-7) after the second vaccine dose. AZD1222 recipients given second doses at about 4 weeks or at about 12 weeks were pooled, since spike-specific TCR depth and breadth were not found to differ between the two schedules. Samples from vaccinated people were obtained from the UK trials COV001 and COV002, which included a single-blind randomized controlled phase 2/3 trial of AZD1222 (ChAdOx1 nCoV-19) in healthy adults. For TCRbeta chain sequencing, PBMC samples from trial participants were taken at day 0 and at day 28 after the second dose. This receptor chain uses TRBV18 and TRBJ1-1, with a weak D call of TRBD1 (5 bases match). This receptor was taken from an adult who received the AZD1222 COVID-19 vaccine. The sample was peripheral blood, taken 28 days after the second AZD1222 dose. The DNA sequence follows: TGTGCCAGCCTTCAAGCCAGGGTAGGCTCGAGTGAAGCTTTCTTT. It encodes CASLQARVGSSEAFF.